The 23 T cell receptor beta chains presented below share a single source sample, sequenced in a study of beta chain features in type 1 diabetes. Reverse transcribing all isolated RNA meant expressed TCRB transcripts were sequenced. Measured with immunoSEQ multiplex PCR; TCRdb has only the in-frame clones, and not every one. The repertoire holds hundreds of thousands of clones, with 68% as singletons. The sequencing sample was made of naive CD4+ T cells from blood. These TCRs come from a man under 40 in good health.

The rearrangement links TRBV29-1 to TRBJ1-2; D uncertain. Trimming took 4 bases from V and 0 from J, leaving 18 bases between them. Per germline, CDR1 SQVTM and CDR2 ANQGSEA. CDR3 size: 16 residues. This CDR3 reads CSVAPQGWAPNYGYTF. CDR3 nucleotides: TGCAGCGTTGCCCCCCAAGGGTGGGCGCCTAACTATGGCTACACCTTC.

This clone was counted a few times. This chain joins TRBV15 and TRBJ2-3; possibly TRBD2 for D (5 bases). This CDR3 comprises 13 residues. In germline, CDR1 is LNHNV, CDR2 YYDKDF (reference sequence). V was cut by 1 base and J by 6 bases, with 8 bases left in between. CDR3 nucleotides: TGTGCCACCAGCAGAGGATTAGCGGATACGCAGTATTTT. Translated: CATSRGLADTQYF.

The genes are TRBV29-1 and TRBJ2-3; perhaps TRBD2 as D (5 bases). Germline values: CDR1 SQVTM, CDR2 ANQGSEA. The CDR3 runs to 15 residues. V dropped 3 bases and J dropped 2 bases, with 15 bases sitting between them. The CDR3 loop reads CSVDGIRGDTDTQYF. The CDR3 bases are TGCAGCGTTGACGGGATCCGAGGTGACACAGATACGCAGTATTTT.

The rearrangement uses TRBV7-2 and TRBJ1-2; D remains ambiguous. Trimming removed 2 bases at V and 6 bases at J, with 7 bases between. The CDR3 covers 12 residues. Germline lookup yields CDR1 SGHTA and CDR2 FQGNSA. CDR3 sequence reads: CASSLMGHGYTF. The DNA for the CDR3 is TGTGCCAGCAGCTTAATGGGTCATGGCTACACCTTC.

V is TRBV30 and J is TRBJ1-3, with D hard to call. The V and J ends lost 8 bases and 0 bases respectively, with 14 bases between them. The CDR3 is made up of 14 amino acids. Germline-derived CDR1 and CDR2 are GTSNPN and SVGIG (reference sequence). The CDR3 sequence: CALYARLSGNTIYF. For the CDR3, the DNA is TGTGCCCTGTATGCGAGGCTCTCTGGAAACACCATATATTTT.

This chain uses TRBV18 with TRBJ2-5; 9 bases match TRBD1. Germline V gene data show CDR1 as KGHSH and CDR2 as LQKENI. The V segment lost 5 bases and the J segment 5 bases; nucleotides outside the gene matches: 6. This CDR3 is built from 14 residues. The chain's CDR3 is CASSAQGASETQYF. CDR3 coding DNA: TGTGCCAGCTCAGCACAGGGGGCTAGCGAGACCCAGTACTTC.

The gene calls are TRBV27 and TRBJ2-3; TRBD1 might be the D (6 bases). The CDR3 contains 15 residues. Looked up from germline, CDR1 is MNHEY and CDR2 is SMNVEV (reference sequence). V lost 3 bases, J lost 2 bases, and 12 bases lay in between. The CDR3 here is CASSFGQTYTDTQYF. CDR3 sequence (DNA): TGTGCCAGCAGTTTTGGACAGACGTACACAGATACGCAGTATTTT.

The V gene is TRBV23-1, the J gene TRBJ2-7; D tentatively reads TRBD1 or TRBD2 (5 bases each). TRBV23-1 is treated as an ORF (open reading frame) with a function not yet certain. This CDR3 has 14 amino acids. Deletions cut 2 bases from V and 7 bases from J, with 15 bases between. CDR3 amino acids: CASSQTGPLREQYF. CDR3 nucleotides: TGCGCCAGCAGTCAAACGGGACCCCTGAGGGAGCAGTACTTC.

This chain uses TRBV11-2 with TRBJ2-3; D possibly corresponds to TRBD2 (6 bases). The CDR3 is made up of 17 amino acids. Trimming stripped 4 bases from V and 3 bases from J, with 20 bases between. Germline assignment: CDR1 SGHAT and CDR2 FQNNGV. The CDR3 sequence is CASSSLRGRRETDTQYF. CDR3 in DNA: TGTGCCAGCAGCTCCCTCCGGGGGAGACGGGAGACAGATACGCAGTATTTT.

The chain employs TRBV30 and TRBJ2-7; D possibly corresponds to TRBD1 (5 bases). This CDR3 contains 12 residues. V lost 2 bases to trimming and J lost 4 bases, with 9 bases between them. Germline V gene lookup returns CDR1 GTSNPN and CDR2 SVGIG (reference sequence). The CDR3 coding sequence is TGTGCCTGGAGTAATCAGGGTTACGAGCAGTACTTC. Its translation is CAWSNQGYEQYF.

The rearrangement joins TRBV5-4 to TRBJ2-3; no firm D call. This CDR3 contains 12 residues. Germline CDR1 and CDR2: SGHNT and YYREEE (reference sequence). The V end was cut by 2 bases, the J end by 10 bases, with 11 bases between. The CDR3 loop is CASSFEVSPQYF. CDR3 sequence (DNA): TGTGCCAGCAGCTTCGAAGTTTCACCGCAGTATTTT.

This chain links TRBV25-1 with TRBJ2-7; the D gene is possibly TRBD1 (7 bases). Germline V gives CDR1 MGHDK, CDR2 SYGVNS. Trimming removed 8 bases from V and 4 bases from J, with 18 bases in between. The CDR3 length is 14 residues. This CDR3 is CASVQEGASYEQYF. The CDR3 coding sequence is TGTGCCAGCGTCCAGGAGGGGGCATCGTACGAGCAGTACTTC.

The DNA for the CDR3 is TGTGCCAGCACTGTTAGGGGGGGCACAGATACGCAGTATTTT. Translated: CASTVRGGTDTQYF. The chain joins TRBV7-9 to TRBJ2-3, with D perhaps assigned TRBD1 or TRBD2 (6 bases each). Per the germline V gene, CDR1 is SEHNR and CDR2 is FQNEAQ (reference sequence). The V gene lost 7 bases and the J gene lost 1 base, with 12 bases spanning the gap. The CDR3 length is 14 residues.

This sequence joins TRBV19 and TRBJ2-1; 7 bases fit TRBD2. From germline, CDR1 is LNHDA and CDR2 SQIVND (reference sequence). CDR3 length: 16 residues. The ends lost 3 bases at V and 4 bases at J; junction bases unmatched: 9. The chain's CDR3 is CASSILASGLYNEQFF. CDR3 coding DNA: TGTGCCAGTAGTATTTTGGCTAGCGGATTATACAATGAGCAGTTCTTC. Looking up the rest from reference TRBV19 and TRBJ2-1 gives the full variable domain: DGGITQSPKYLFRKEGQNVTLSCEQNLNHDAMYWYRQDPGQGLRLIYYSQIVNDFQKGDIAEGYSVSREKKESFPLTVTSAQKNPTAFYLCASSILASGLYNEQFFGPGTRLTVL.

This clone was found a few times. The rearrangement uses TRBV5-6 and TRBJ2-1; D is unclear. V shed 4 bases and J shed 0 bases, with 14 bases lying between them. The CDR3 runs to 16 residues. Germline V gene lookup returns CDR1 SGHDT and CDR2 YYEEEE. The DNA of the CDR3 is TGTGCCAGCAGCGAGTTCGGCAGAAGCTCCTACAATGAGCAGTTCTTC. This codes for CASSEFGRSSYNEQFF.

The rearrangement joins TRBV13 to TRBJ2-5; TRBD1 matches 10 bases. Per germline, CDR1 PRHDT and CDR2 FYEKMQ (reference sequence). The J segment lost 4 bases and the V segment lost 5 bases, leaving 13 bases of the junction unmatched. CDR3 length: 17 residues. In nucleotides, the CDR3 is TGTGCCAGCAGCAACAGGGACAGGGGTGGGTTTATAGAGACCCAGTACTTC. Amino acids: CASSNRDRGGFIETQYF.

This chain joins TRBV27 and TRBJ1-2, with 7 bases lining up with TRBD1. CDR1 and CDR2 (germline): MNHEY, SMNVEV (reference sequence). CDR3 length equals 13 residues. V gave up 5 bases and J gave up 5 bases; unmatched junction bases: 5. The CDR3 sequence is CASSQTGPYGYTF. For the CDR3, the DNA is TGTGCCAGCAGTCAGACAGGGCCGTATGGCTACACCTTC.

The V gene is TRBV7-2, the J gene TRBJ2-2; tentative D call: TRBD1 (5 bases). The germline V and J ends were trimmed by 2 bases and 7 bases, with 5 bases remaining between them. There are 12 residues in the CDR3. The germline V gene has CDR1 SGHTA and CDR2 FQGNSA. The CDR3 sequence is CASSLQGGELFF. DNA of the CDR3: TGTGCCAGCAGCTTACAGGGCGGGGAGCTGTTTTTT. The entire variable domain, with the rest obtained from reference TRBV7-2 and TRBJ2-2, is as follows: GAGVSQSPSNKVTEKGKDVELRCDPISGHTALYWYRQSLGQGLEFLIYFQGNSAPDKSGLPSDRFSAERTGGSVSTLTIQRTQQEDSAVYLCASSLQGGELFFGEGSRLTVL.

This sequence joins TRBV29-1 and TRBJ1-1; unclear D gene. Germline CDR1 SQVTM, CDR2 ANQGSEA. Trimming removed 6 bases from V and 2 bases from J, with 13 bases in between. The CDR3 contains 13 residues. The CDR3 nucleotides read TGCAGCGTAACCTGGGGAAAAAACACTGAAGCTTTCTTT. Its translation is CSVTWGKNTEAFF. The full variable domain, its missing parts supplied by reference TRBV29-1 and TRBJ1-1, is SAVISQKPSRDICQRGTSLTIQCQVDSQVTMMFWYRQQPGQSLTLIATANQGSEATYESGFVIDKFPISRPNLTFSTLTVSNMSPEDSSIYLCSVTWGKNTEAFFGQGTRLTVV.

The chain joins TRBV11-2 to TRBJ2-5; TRBD1 aligns across 8 bases. CDR1 and CDR2 from the germline V gene are SGHAT and FQNNGV. The CDR3 sequence is 14 residues long. Trimming cost V 1 base and J 5 bases; bases outside gene matches: 3. The CDR3 here is CASSLATGGETQYF. The CDR3 nucleotides are TGTGCCAGCAGCTTAGCTACAGGGGGGGAGACCCAGTACTTC. Drawing the rest from reference TRBV11-2 and TRBJ2-5, the complete variable domain is EAGVAQSPRYKIIEKRQSVAFWCNPISGHATLYWYQQILGQGPKLLIQFQNNGVVDDSQLPKDRFSAERLKGVDSTLKIQPAKLEDSAVYLCASSLATGGETQYFGPGTRLLVL.

V and J are TRBV30 and TRBJ1-6, with TRBD1 matching 7 bases. This CDR3 spans 14 amino acids. Germline lookup yields CDR1 GTSNPN and CDR2 SVGIG (reference sequence). V was clipped by 0 bases and J by 8 bases; unmatched bases: 4. The DNA of the CDR3 is TGTGCCTGGAGTGTTGGACAGGCTGATTCACCCCTCCACTTT. It encodes CAWSVGQADSPLHF.

The genes are TRBV29-1 and TRBJ1-1; D is possibly TRBD1 (6 bases). Germline assignment: CDR1 SQVTM and CDR2 ANQGSEA. CDR3 length equals 13 residues. The V gene lost 1 base and the J gene lost 4 bases, with 10 bases spanning the gap. CDR3 loop: CSVEGQASTEAFF. In DNA, the CDR3 is TGCAGCGTTGAAGGACAGGCGAGCACTGAAGCTTTCTTT.

This sequence joins TRBV18 and TRBJ2-1; D is possibly TRBD2 (5 bases). CDR1 and CDR2 from the germline V gene are KGHSH and LQKENI. V lost 4 bases to trimming and J lost 6 bases, with 19 bases between them. The CDR3 runs to 16 residues. CDR3 loop: CASSLMTIKAGNEQFF. The CDR3 nucleotides are TGTGCCAGCTCACTGATGACTATTAAGGCGGGCAATGAGCAGTTCTTC. Full variable domain (rest looked up from reference TRBV18 and TRBJ2-1): NAGVMQNPRHLVRRRGQEARLRCSPMKGHSHVYWYRQLPEEGLKFMVYLQKENIIDESGMPKERFSAEFPKEGPSILRIQQVVRGDSAAYFCASSLMTIKAGNEQFFGPGTRLTVL.